This TCR beta chain was identified during a study of response to subunit inactivated influenza vaccine. Comment on this clonotype: Its antigen is not known.

The ends lost 7 bases at V and 5 bases at J; junction bases unmatched: 10. Per germline, CDR1 SEHNR and CDR2 FQNEAQ (reference sequence). The CDR3 is made up of 15 amino acids. TCRdb re-called the RT-PCR reads with MiXCR, one entry per CDR3 protein. The sample consists of 150,000 to 200,000 distinct CDR3 sequences, approximately 12% of them appearing once. Study-wide points: New T cells are recruited in small numbers by each seasonal influenza vaccination, according to the authors' suggestion.

These data were likewise used in another study, on T cells expressing NK-cell markers. That paper adds: cDNA encoding TCR beta was synthesized via 5'RACE template switching incorporating UMIs. Sorted CD3+CD56+NKG2C+, CD3+CD56+NKG2C- and CD3+CD56-NKG2C+ T cells provided the TCR beta repertoires. HCMV seropositivity characterized most of the eight sequenced donors, and seronegativity one. These clonotypes additionally ranked first within the CD3+CD56-NKG2C+ fraction of several donors.

The rearrangement joins TRBV7-9 to TRBJ1-1, with 10 positions matching TRBD1. This TCR came from a man aged 50 to 60 who received an inactivated influenza vaccine. Here the sequenced sample was CD8+ T cells sorted from PBMCs, taken roughly 13 days after vaccination. The DNA of the CDR3 is TGTGCCAGCACCCGTGACAGGGGGCAGGTTACTGAAGCTTTCTTT. It is translated as CASTRDRGQVTEAFF.